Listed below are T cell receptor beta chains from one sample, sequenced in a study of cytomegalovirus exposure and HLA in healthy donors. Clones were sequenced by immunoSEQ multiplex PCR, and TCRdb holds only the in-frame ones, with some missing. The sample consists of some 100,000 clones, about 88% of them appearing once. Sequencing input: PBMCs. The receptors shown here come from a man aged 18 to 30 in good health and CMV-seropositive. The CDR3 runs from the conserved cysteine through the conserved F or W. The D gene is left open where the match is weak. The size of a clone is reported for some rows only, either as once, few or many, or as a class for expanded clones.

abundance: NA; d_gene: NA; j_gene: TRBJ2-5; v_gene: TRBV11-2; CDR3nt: TGTGCCAGCAGCCCGATGGGTCTGAGGGAGACCCAGTACTTC; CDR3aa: CASSPMGLRETQYF
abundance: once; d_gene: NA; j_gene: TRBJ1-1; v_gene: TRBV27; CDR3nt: TGTGCCAGCAGGCGGGGGCAGCTCAACACTGAAGCTTTCTTT; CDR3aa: CASRRGQLNTEAFF
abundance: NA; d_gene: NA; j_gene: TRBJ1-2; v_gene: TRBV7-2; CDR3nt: TGTGCCAGCGGATCCACAGGGACCTCTAACTATGGCTACACCTTC; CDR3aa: CASGSTGTSNYGYTF
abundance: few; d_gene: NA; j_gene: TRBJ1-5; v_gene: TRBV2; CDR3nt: TGTGCCAGCAGGACGGACACCATTTATCCCCAGCATTTT; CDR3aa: CASRTDTIYPQHF
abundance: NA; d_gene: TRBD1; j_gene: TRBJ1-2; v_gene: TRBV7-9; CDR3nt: TGTGCCAGCAGCGCACGGACAGGGAACGATGGCTACACCTTC; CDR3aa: CASSARTGNDGYTF
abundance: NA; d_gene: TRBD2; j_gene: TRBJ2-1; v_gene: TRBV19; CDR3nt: TGTGCCAGTACCCTCTCCGCGGGGGGGTATGAGCAGTTCTTC; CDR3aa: CASTLSAGGYEQFF
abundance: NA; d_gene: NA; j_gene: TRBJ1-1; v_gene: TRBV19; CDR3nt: TGTGCCAGTATGCGGGGGAACACTGAAGCTTTCTTT; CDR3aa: CASMRGNTEAFF
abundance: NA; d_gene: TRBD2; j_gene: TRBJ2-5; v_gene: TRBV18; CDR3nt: TGTGCCAGCTCACCTTCACTAGCGGGGGGACAAGAGACCCAGTACTTC; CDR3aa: CASSPSLAGGQETQYF
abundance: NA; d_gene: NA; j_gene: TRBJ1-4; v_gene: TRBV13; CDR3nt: TGTGCCAGCAGCTTTAGGGGTTTCAGGGATGAAAAACTGTTTTTT; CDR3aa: CASSFRGFRDEKLFF
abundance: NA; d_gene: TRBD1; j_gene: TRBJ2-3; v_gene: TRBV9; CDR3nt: TGTGCCAGCAGCGTGACAGGGGTTAGGACAGATACGCAGTATTTT; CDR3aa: CASSVTGVRTDTQYF
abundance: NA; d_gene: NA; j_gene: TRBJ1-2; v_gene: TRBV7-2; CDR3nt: TGTGCCAGCAGCTTCCACCCGGGGAACTATGGCTACACCTTC; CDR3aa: CASSFHPGNYGYTF
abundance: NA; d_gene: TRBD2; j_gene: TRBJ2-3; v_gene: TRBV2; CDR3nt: TGTGCCAGCGCGACTAGCTGGGTAGATACGCAGTATTTT; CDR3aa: CASATSWVDTQYF
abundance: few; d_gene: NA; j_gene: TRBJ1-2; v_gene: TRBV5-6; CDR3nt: TGTGCCAGCACCATGAGGACAGATGGCTACACCTTC; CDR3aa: CASTMRTDGYTF
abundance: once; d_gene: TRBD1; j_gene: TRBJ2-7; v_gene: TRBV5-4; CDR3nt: TGTGCCAGCAGCGGGACAGGACACTCCTACGAGCAGTACTTC; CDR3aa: CASSGTGHSYEQYF
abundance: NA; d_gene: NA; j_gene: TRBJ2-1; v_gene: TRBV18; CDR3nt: TGTGCCAGCTCACCTGGATCGGGGGGCGAGCAGTTCTTC; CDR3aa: CASSPGSGGEQFF
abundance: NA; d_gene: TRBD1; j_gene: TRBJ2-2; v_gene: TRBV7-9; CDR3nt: TGTGCCAGCATCGCCGACAGGGGGCGGGAGGCCGGGGAGCTGTTTTTT; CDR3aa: CASIADRGREAGELFF
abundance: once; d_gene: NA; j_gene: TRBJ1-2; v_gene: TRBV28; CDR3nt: TGTGCCAGCAGTTTAAGGGGTCGTGGAGGGGGCTACACCTTC; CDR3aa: CASSLRGRGGGYTF
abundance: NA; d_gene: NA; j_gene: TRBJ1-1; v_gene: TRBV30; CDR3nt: TGTGCCTGGAGTGTAGGAATTACGGGAAGCACTGAAGCTTTCTTT; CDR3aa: CAWSVGITGSTEAFF
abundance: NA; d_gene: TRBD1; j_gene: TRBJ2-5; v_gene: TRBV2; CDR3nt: TGTGCCAGCAGGGAGGGGACAGGGAGAGAGACCCAGTACTTC; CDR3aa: CASREGTGRETQYF
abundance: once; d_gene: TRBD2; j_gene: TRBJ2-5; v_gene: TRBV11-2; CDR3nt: TGTGCCAGCAGCCTAAGACTAGCGGGGGACCCGGGGACCCAGTACTTC; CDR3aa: CASSLRLAGDPGTQYF
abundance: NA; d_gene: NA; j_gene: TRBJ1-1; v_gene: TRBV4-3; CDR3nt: TGCGCCAGCAGCCAAGATAGGGACCATGGACAGCGATCCTTGAACACTGAAGCTTTCTTT; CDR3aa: CASSQDRDHGQRSLNTEAFF
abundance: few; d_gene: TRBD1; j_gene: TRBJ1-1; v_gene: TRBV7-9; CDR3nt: TGTGCCAGCAGCCGACAGGGGCCGAACACTGAAGCTTTCTTT; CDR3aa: CASSRQGPNTEAFF
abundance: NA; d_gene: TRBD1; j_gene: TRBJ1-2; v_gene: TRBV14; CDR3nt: TGTGCCAGCAGCCAAGTTGGGACAGGCCTACCCTATGGCTACACCTTC; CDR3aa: CASSQVGTGLPYGYTF
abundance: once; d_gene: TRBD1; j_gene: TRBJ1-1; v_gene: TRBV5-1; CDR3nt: TGCGCCAGCAGCTTGCAGGCCGGGACAGGGGGTTGGACTGAAGCTTTCTTT; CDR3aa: CASSLQAGTGGWTEAFF
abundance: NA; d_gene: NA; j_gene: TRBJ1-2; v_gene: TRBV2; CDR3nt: TGTGCCAGCAGGTTTGGAGGGGATGGCTACACCTTC; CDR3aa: CASRFGGDGYTF
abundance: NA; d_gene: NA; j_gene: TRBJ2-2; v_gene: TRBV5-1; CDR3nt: TGCGCCAGCAGCCCGCGGACAGAGAACACCGGGGAGCTGTTTTTT; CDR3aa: CASSPRTENTGELFF
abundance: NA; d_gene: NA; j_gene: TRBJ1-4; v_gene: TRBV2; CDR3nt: TGTGCCAGCACCGCCCAGAGGGAACTGTTTTTT; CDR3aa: CASTAQRELFF
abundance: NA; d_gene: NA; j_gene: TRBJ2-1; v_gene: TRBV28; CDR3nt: TGTGCCAGCAGTTTATCTGGGCTGCTTAATGAGCAGTTCTTC; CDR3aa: CASSLSGLLNEQFF
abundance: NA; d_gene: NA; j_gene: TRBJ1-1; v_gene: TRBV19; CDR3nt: TGTGCCAGTAGTATAACCCCGGGTCGGACTTTCTTT; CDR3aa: CASSITPGRTFF
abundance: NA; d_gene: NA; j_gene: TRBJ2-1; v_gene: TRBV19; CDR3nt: TGTGCCAGTAGTATCAGTAACCCGGGTAACAATGAGCAGTTCTTC; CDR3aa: CASSISNPGNNEQFF
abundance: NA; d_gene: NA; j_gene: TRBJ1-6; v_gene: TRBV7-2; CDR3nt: TGTGCCAGCAGTCTTACAGGGAATTCACCCCTCCACTTT; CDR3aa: CASSLTGNSPLHF
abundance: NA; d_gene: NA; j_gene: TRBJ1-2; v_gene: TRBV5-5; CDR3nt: TGTGCCAGCAGCTTTTCGGGGGGCTACACCTTC; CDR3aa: CASSFSGGYTF
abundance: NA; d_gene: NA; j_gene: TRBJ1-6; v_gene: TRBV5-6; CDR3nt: TGTGCCAGCAGCAAATTCGCGAGCTCCTATAATTCACCCCTCCACTTT; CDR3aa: CASSKFASSYNSPLHF
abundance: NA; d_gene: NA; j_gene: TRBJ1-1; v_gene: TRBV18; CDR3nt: TGTGCCAGCTCACCACCGACAGGACTTAACACTGAAGCTTTCTTT; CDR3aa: CASSPPTGLNTEAFF
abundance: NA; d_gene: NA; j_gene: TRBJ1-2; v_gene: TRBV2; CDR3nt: TGTGCCGGGGGGGGGACCTTTGGCTACACCTTC; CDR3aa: CAGGGTFGYTF
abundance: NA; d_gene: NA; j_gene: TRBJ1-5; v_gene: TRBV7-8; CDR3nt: TGTGCCAGCAGCCGGAACAGGGACCAGCCCCAGCATTTT; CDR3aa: CASSRNRDQPQHF
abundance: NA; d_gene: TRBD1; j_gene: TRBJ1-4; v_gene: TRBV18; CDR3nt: TGTGCCAGCTCAGGGGACAGAGAAGGTGAAAAACTGTTTTTT; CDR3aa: CASSGDREGEKLFF
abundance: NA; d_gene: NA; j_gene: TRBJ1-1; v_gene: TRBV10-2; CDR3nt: TGCGCCAGCAGTGATAACAGGGTGGCTTTCTTT; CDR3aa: CASSDNRVAFF
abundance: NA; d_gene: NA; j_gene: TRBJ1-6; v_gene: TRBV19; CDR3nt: TGTGCCAGTAGTATAGCCGGGTACGAATCACCCCTCCACTTT; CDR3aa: CASSIAGYESPLHF
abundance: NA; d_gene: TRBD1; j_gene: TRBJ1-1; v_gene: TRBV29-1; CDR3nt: TGCAGCGTTGGGACAGGGGCCACTGAAGCTTTCTTT; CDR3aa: CSVGTGATEAFF
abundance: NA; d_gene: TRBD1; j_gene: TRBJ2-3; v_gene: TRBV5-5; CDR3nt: TGTGCCAGCAGCTGGAGGACAGGGAGCACAGATACGCAGTATTTT; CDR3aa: CASSWRTGSTDTQYF
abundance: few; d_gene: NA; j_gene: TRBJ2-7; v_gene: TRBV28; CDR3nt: TGTGCTTCGGAGGGAAGCTACGAGCAGTACTTC; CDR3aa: CASEGSYEQYF